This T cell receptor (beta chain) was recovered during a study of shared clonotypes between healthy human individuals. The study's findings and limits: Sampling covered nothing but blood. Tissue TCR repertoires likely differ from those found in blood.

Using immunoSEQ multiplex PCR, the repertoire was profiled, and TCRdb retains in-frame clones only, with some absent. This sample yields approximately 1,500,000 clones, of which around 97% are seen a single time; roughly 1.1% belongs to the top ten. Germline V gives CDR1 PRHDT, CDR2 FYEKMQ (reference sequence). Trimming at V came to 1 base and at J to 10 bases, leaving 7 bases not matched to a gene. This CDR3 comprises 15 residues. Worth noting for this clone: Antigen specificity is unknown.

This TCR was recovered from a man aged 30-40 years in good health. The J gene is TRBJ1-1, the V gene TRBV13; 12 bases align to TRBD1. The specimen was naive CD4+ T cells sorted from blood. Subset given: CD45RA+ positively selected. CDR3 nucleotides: TGTGCCAGCAGCTTAGAATACCGGGACAGGGGGCGAGCTTTCTTT. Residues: CASSLEYRDRGRAFF.